This is a list of T cell receptor beta chains from one sample in a study of T cells in Graves' hyperthyroidism and ophthalmopathy. MiXCR was run by TCRdb on the multiplex PCR reads, yielding one entry per CDR3 protein. Of around 300,000 distinct CDR3 sequences in the sample, 13% were seen once. Sequencing input: blood. The source is a young woman with Graves' hyperthyroidism that later progressed to Graves' ophthalmopathy. Both conserved end residues are part of each CDR3. Each record gives: clone size, CDR3 length, J gene, V gene, D gene, CDR3 protein, CDR3 DNA. A D gene is named only where the DNA matches it firmly. Rows give clone size only sometimes, using once, few, many, or a class for an expanded clone.

many | 15 | TRBJ2-1 | TRBV20-1 | - | CSARDRGLPGDEQFF | TGCAGTGCTAGAGATCGAGGGCTACCCGGGGATGAGCAGTTCTTC
many | 17 | TRBJ2-1 | TRBV6-2/TRBV6-3 | TRBD2 | CASEGTSGRAPYNEQFF | TGTGCCAGCGAAGGGACTAGCGGGAGGGCCCCTTACAATGAGCAGTTCTTC
many | 11 | TRBJ2-1 | TRBV29-1 | - | CSVWAANEQFF | TGCAGCGTTTGGGCAGCGAATGAGCAGTTCTTC
- | 16 | TRBJ1-3 | TRBV7-2 | TRBD1 | CASSATGAESGNTIYF | TGTGCCAGCAGCGCGACAGGGGCCGAATCTGGAAACACCATATATTTT
- | 18 | TRBJ2-3 | TRBV16 | TRBD2 | CASSQSQCSSGSLDTQYF | TGTGCCAGCAGCCAATCGCAATGCTCTAGCGGGAGTTTAGATACGCAGTATTTT
few | 16 | TRBJ2-1 | TRBV7-2 | - | CASSLKAYDAYNEQFF | TGTGCCAGCAGCTTAAAGGCTTACGACGCTTACAATGAGCAGTTCTTC
- | 11 | TRBJ2-1 | TRBV20-1 | - | CSAEGSDEQFF | TGCAGTGCTGAAGGTAGCGATGAGCAGTTCTTC
many | 14 | TRBJ1-1 | TRBV9 | - | CASTIGSSTTEAFF | TGTGCCAGCACCATCGGTTCCTCGACCACTGAAGCTTTCTTT
many | 14 | TRBJ1-6 | TRBV3-1 | - | CASSQSDSNSPLHF | TGTGCCAGCAGCCAGTCGGACAGCAATTCACCCCTCCACTTT
many | 14 | TRBJ2-3 | TRBV9 | - | CASSGASSTDTQYF | TGTGCCAGCAGCGGAGCTTCTAGCACAGATACGCAGTATTTT
many | 12 | TRBJ2-3 | TRBV2 | TRBD1 | CASRGQADTQYF | TGTGCCAGCAGGGGACAGGCAGATACGCAGTATTTT
many | 17 | TRBJ2-1 | TRBV11-2 | - | CASSPEWPGELSDEQFF | TGTGCCAGCAGCCCGGAGTGGCCGGGAGAACTATCGGATGAGCAGTTCTTC
many | 13 | TRBJ1-5 | TRBV20-1 | - | CSARVGSNQPQHF | TGCAGTGCTAGAGTAGGGAGCAATCAGCCCCAGCATTTT
many | 16 | TRBJ2-6 | TRBV28 | TRBD2 | CASSPRGEGGANVLTF | TGTGCCAGCAGCCCGAGAGGGGAGGGAGGGGCCAACGTCCTGACTTTC
many | 14 | TRBJ2-3 | TRBV19 | TRBD2 | CAAMGLAGGDTQYF | TGTGCCGCCATGGGACTAGCGGGAGGAGATACGCAGTATTTT
few | 15 | TRBJ1-3 | TRBV4-1 | - | CASSQDKGDGNTIYF | TGCGCCAGCAGCCAAGATAAGGGGGACGGAAACACCATATATTTT
- | 13 | TRBJ1-6 | TRBV30 | - | CAWSEDRNSPLHF | TGTGCCTGGAGTGAGGACAGAAATTCACCCCTCCACTTT
many | 14 | TRBJ1-2 | TRBV28 | TRBD1 | CASSSDRGIGGYTF | TGTGCCAGCAGTAGTGACAGGGGAATAGGTGGCTACACCTTC
many | 11 | TRBJ2-2 | TRBV6-1 | - | CASTWGGELFF | TGTGCCAGCACCTGGGGGGGGGAGCTGTTTTTT
many | 12 | TRBJ2-5 | TRBV7-2 | - | CASSYRAETQYF | TGTGCCAGCAGCTACAGAGCCGAGACCCAGTACTTC
many | 14 | TRBJ1-2 | TRBV6-5 | - | CASSYSSAPGGYTF | TGTGCCAGCAGTTACTCATCGGCGCCCGGGGGCTACACCTTC
few | 14 | TRBJ1-4 | TRBV5-1 | - | CASSPGTENEKLFF | TGCGCCAGCAGCCCCGGGACGGAGAATGAAAAACTGTTTTTT
many | 14 | TRBJ1-5 | TRBV28 | TRBD1 | CASSRQGYYQPQHF | TGTGCCAGCAGCCGACAGGGATACTATCAGCCCCAGCATTTT
many | 16 | TRBJ2-1 | TRBV7-6 | TRBD2 | CASSSPLAGGSNEQFF | TGTGCCAGCAGCTCCCCCCTAGCGGGAGGGAGCAATGAGCAGTTCTTC
many | 14 | TRBJ2-4 | TRBV18 | TRBD1 | CASSRSGTENIQYF | TGTGCCAGCTCACGATCCGGGACAGAAAACATTCAGTACTTC
many | 14 | TRBJ1-5 | TRBV12-3/TRBV12-4 | TRBD1 | CASSLQGGVQPQHF | TGTGCCAGCAGTTTACAGGGGGGAGTTCAGCCCCAGCATTTT
- | 15 | TRBJ1-2 | TRBV6-2/TRBV6-3 | TRBD1 | CASSYSLGGEYGYTF | TGTGCCAGCAGTTACTCGCTAGGGGGCGAGTATGGCTACACCTTC
many | 15 | TRBJ1-1 | TRBV7-2 | - | CASSLSKTMNTEAFF | TGTGCCAGCAGCTTAAGTAAGACCATGAACACTGAAGCTTTCTTT
- | 14 | TRBJ2-7 | TRBV28 | - | CASSLGQDPYEQYF | TGTGCCAGCAGTTTGGGGCAGGACCCCTACGAGCAGTACTTC
- | 16 | TRBJ2-1 | TRBV6-1 | TRBD2 | CASSGTSGSSHNEQFF | TGTGCCAGCAGTGGGACTAGCGGGAGCTCCCACAATGAGCAGTTCTTC
many | 13 | TRBJ2-7 | TRBV30 | - | CAWREDWDYEQYF | TGTGCCTGGAGGGAAGACTGGGACTACGAGCAGTACTTC
few | 15 | TRBJ2-5 | TRBV9 | - | CASSPQGGYQETQYF | TGTGCCAGCAGCCCCCAAGGGGGGTATCAAGAGACCCAGTACTTC
many | 15 | TRBJ2-2 | TRBV7-2 | - | CASRGGTVNTGELFF | TGTGCCAGCAGGGGAGGGACAGTGAACACCGGGGAGCTGTTTTTT
many | 15 | TRBJ2-1 | TRBV7-2 | - | CASSLPMGTYNEQFF | TGTGCCAGCAGCTTACCCATGGGGACCTACAATGAGCAGTTCTTC
few | 14 | TRBJ2-3 | TRBV30 | TRBD2 | CAWRVGGPGDTQYF | TGTGCCTGGAGGGTGGGAGGGCCGGGAGATACGCAGTATTTT
few | 15 | TRBJ2-3 | TRBV5-6 | TRBD2 | CASSLAGGGPDTQYF | TGTGCCAGCAGCTTGGCTGGGGGGGGACCAGATACGCAGTATTTT
- | 15 | TRBJ2-2 | TRBV4-3 | TRBD2 | CASSVGTSGTGELFF | TGCGCCAGCAGCGTCGGGACTAGCGGGACCGGGGAGCTGTTTTTT
- | 15 | TRBJ2-5 | TRBV4-1 | TRBD1 | CASSQTGGRQETQYF | TGCGCCAGCAGCCAAACAGGGGGCAGGCAAGAGACCCAGTACTTC
few | 13 | TRBJ2-1 | TRBV15 | - | CATSRERGKRRFF | TGTGCCACCAGCAGAGAGCGAGGGAAAAGGCGGTTCTTC
- | 13 | TRBJ2-7 | TRBV15 | - | CATSRRGFYEQYF | TGTGCCACCAGCAGAAGGGGATTCTACGAGCAGTACTTC
many | 13 | TRBJ2-7 | TRBV7-8 | - | CASSFGVPNEQYF | TGTGCCAGCAGCTTCGGGGTTCCTAACGAGCAGTACTTC
few | 13 | TRBJ2-2 | TRBV29-1 | - | CSVRQMNTGELFF | TGCAGCGTTCGACAGATGAACACCGGGGAGCTGTTTTTT
many | 17 | TRBJ2-5 | TRBV13 | TRBD1 | CASSPKGQGAPQETQYF | TGTGCCAGCAGCCCAAAAGGACAGGGGGCCCCCCAGGAGACCCAGTACTTC
- | 14 | TRBJ2-7 | TRBV27 | - | CASSPDSHLYEQYF | TGTGCCAGCAGTCCGGACAGTCACTTATACGAGCAGTACTTC
many | 12 | TRBJ2-5 | TRBV29-1 | - | CSAVDSKETQYF | TGCAGCGCTGTGGACTCCAAAGAGACCCAGTACTTC
many | 12 | TRBJ2-7 | TRBV13 | - | CASSGSGGRQYF | TGTGCCAGCAGCGGTTCCGGGGGGCGACAGTACTTC
many | 15 | TRBJ2-1 | TRBV28 | TRBD2 | CASSLGLAGGWEQFF | TGTGCCAGCAGTTTGGGACTAGCGGGAGGGTGGGAGCAGTTCTTC
few | 16 | TRBJ2-1 | TRBV4-1 | - | CASSPQGGSSYNEQFF | TGCGCCAGCAGCCCCCAAGGGGGGAGCTCCTACAATGAGCAGTTCTTC
many | 15 | TRBJ2-3 | TRBV15 | TRBD2 | CATSGNLAGADTQYF | TGTGCCACCAGCGGAAACCTAGCGGGAGCGGATACGCAGTATTTT
few | 13 | TRBJ2-2 | TRBV9 | - | CASSGFVSGELFF | TGTGCCAGCAGCGGTTTCGTTTCTGGGGAGCTGTTTTTT
many | 14 | TRBJ2-7 | TRBV2 | - | CASSEVSGFYEQYF | TGTGCCAGCAGTGAAGTTTCAGGCTTCTACGAGCAGTACTTC
many | 14 | TRBJ2-3 | TRBV27 | - | CASSLVAAADTQYF | TGTGCCAGCAGTTTAGTTGCAGCGGCAGATACGCAGTATTTT
- | 15 | TRBJ1-6 | TRBV28 | - | CASRLFRGPESPLRF | TGTGCCAGCAGGCTCTTCAGGGGACCCGAGTCACCCCTCCGCTTT
many | 15 | TRBJ2-2 | TRBV20-1 | TRBD2 | CSASRVGGGTGELFF | TGCAGTGCTAGCAGGGTGGGCGGGGGCACCGGGGAGCTGTTTTTT